Below are 25 T cell receptor beta chains sequenced from a single sample in a study of T-cell memory formation after mild COVID-19 (dated by TCRdb to the early 2020s). The library came from 5' RACE. TCRdb names Illumina NovaSeq 6000 as the instrument used. Starting from the raw public reads, TCRdb applied fastp trimming at Q25, assembled clones with MiXCR and retained in-frame beta chains. CDR3 protein sequences are deduplicated, and each keeps its most common genes and DNA. For this sample the table gives over 150,000 distinct CDR3 sequences, of which about 21% were detected only once. The ten largest clonotypes hold 23% of the sample. Sequences were obtained from PBMCs or a T cell subset sorted from them (not recorded which). The receptors stem from an adult woman who had mild COVID-19 (a few samples of this study predate the infection). The sample titles of this study are shuffled in the database, so cell type and time point are left out; the donor was told from shared clones.

This clonotype was detected ten times or more. This chain uses TRBV19 with TRBJ1-2, with D maybe TRBD1 (6 bases). Germline CDR1 LNHDA, CDR2 SQIVND (reference sequence). CDR3 length: 13 residues. Trimming left V 3 bases short and J 2 bases short, with 7 bases between. The CDR3 loop is CASSIDRNYGYTF. The CDR3 DNA sequence: TGTGCCAGTAGTATCGACAGGAACTATGGCTACACCTTC.

The count of this clonotype is one. The chain couples TRBV7-8 to TRBJ2-2; TRBD2 matches 8 bases. The CDR3 has 18 residues. V lost 5 bases, J lost 5 bases, and 16 bases stayed unmatched. Germline CDR1 is SGHVS and CDR2 is FQNEAQ. The CDR3 nucleotides read TGTGCCAGCAGCCCTTCGGAAGCGGGGGTCACGCGGACCGGGGAGCTGTTTTTT. This gives the protein CASSPSEAGVTRTGELFF.

V gene TRBV7-9 combines with J gene TRBJ1-5; D uncertain. Per germline, CDR1 SEHNR and CDR2 FQNEAQ (reference sequence). This CDR3 has 12 amino acids. V gave up 5 bases and J gave up 7 bases, with 9 bases separating them. CDR3 nucleotides: TGTGCCAGCAGCCCCGACGCGCAGCCCCAGCATTTT. Translation gives CASSPDAQPQHF. The full variable domain, in which reference TRBV7-9 and TRBJ1-5 provide the parts outside the CDR3, is DTGVSQNPRHKITKRGQNVTFRCDPISEHNRLYWYRQTLGQGPEFLTYFQNEAQLEKSRLLSDRFSAERPKGSFSTLEIQRTEQGDSAMYLCASSPDAQPQHFGDGTRLSIL.

This clonotype appeared a few times. The chain joins TRBV30 to TRBJ2-7; 13 bases fit TRBD2. V lost 3 bases to trimming and J lost 5 bases; unmatched junction nucleotides: 4. From germline, CDR1 is GTSNPN and CDR2 SVGIG (reference sequence). This CDR3 comprises 14 residues. The CDR3 bases are TGTGCCTGGAGCGGACTAGCGGGAGTCGACGAGCAGTACTTC. Protein: CAWSGLAGVDEQYF.

The chain links TRBV19 to TRBJ2-2; 8 bases align to TRBD1. V gave up 5 bases and J gave up 4 bases; unmatched junction bases: 0. The germline gives CDR1 LNHDA, CDR2 SQIVND (reference sequence). This CDR3 contains 13 residues. CDR3 sequence: CASSDRGTGELFF. The CDR3 DNA reads as TGTGCCAGTAGTGACAGGGGCACCGGGGAGCTGTTTTTT.

This clonotype occurred once. The chain couples TRBV9 to TRBJ1-2; D possibly corresponds to TRBD1 (5 bases). Germline values: CDR1 SGDLS, CDR2 YYNGEE. The CDR3 is 15 amino acids. Trimming removed 4 bases at V and 4 bases at J, with 17 bases between. CDR3 loop: CASSPGNRPSYGYTF. As DNA, the CDR3 is TGTGCCAGCAGCCCAGGGAACAGGCCCAGCTATGGCTACACCTTC.

This clonotype turned up a few times. The chain couples TRBV6-5 to TRBJ2-5; D is possibly TRBD2 (6 bases). The V gene lost 2 bases and the J gene lost 5 bases, with 15 bases spanning the gap. CDR1 is MNHEY and CDR2 is SVGAGI in the germline V gene. CDR3 length: 15 residues. The DNA of the CDR3 is TGTGCCAGCAGTTACGCGAGCGGGCTGGGGGAGACCCAGTACTTC. Its translation is CASSYASGLGETQYF.

The chain carries TRBV11-3 and TRBJ2-1; 14 bases match TRBD2. Looked up from germline, CDR1 is SGHNT and CDR2 is YENEEA. With 4 bases clipped from V and 4 bases from J, the junction kept 12 bases outside the gene matches. The CDR3 runs 19 residues. The CDR3 coding sequence is TGTGCCAGCAGCTGGCAGACCGGGACTAGCGGGAGTTTGTACAATGAGCAGTTCTTC. Amino acids: CASSWQTGTSGSLYNEQFF.

The chain joins TRBV30 to TRBJ1-5; 7 bases map to TRBD1. V was pared by 0 bases and J by 6 bases, with 2 bases of the junction left unmatched. CDR1 is GTSNPN, CDR2 SVGIG, per germline (reference sequence). The CDR3 sequence is 13 residues long. The CDR3: CAWSVEGAQPQHF. DNA for the CDR3: TGTGCCTGGAGTGTAGAGGGGGCTCAGCCCCAGCATTTT.

The CDR3, as DNA: TGCAGCGTTGACGGGGGGCTCTACGAGCAGTACTTC. Translating it yields CSVDGGLYEQYF. The gene calls are TRBV29-1 and TRBJ2-7, with D maybe TRBD2 (7 bases). The germline CDR1 and CDR2 sequences are SQVTM and ANQGSEA. Deletions cut 3 bases from V and 3 bases from J, with 9 bases between. This CDR3 has 12 residues.

The rearrangement links TRBV4-1 to TRBJ2-7, with D perhaps matching TRBD2 (6 bases). The ends were cut back, 2 bases at V and 6 bases at J, with 14 bases in the middle. The CDR3 runs to 14 residues. Germline-derived CDR1 and CDR2 are MGHRA and YSYEKL. DNA for the CDR3: TGCGCCAGCAGCCAATATTCTGAAGCGGGCGAGCAGTACTTC. It codes for CASSQYSEAGEQYF.

This clonotype was picked up a small number of times. J is TRBJ1-2 and V is TRBV6-4; no firm D call. Germline values: CDR1 MRHNA, CDR2 SNTAGT. This CDR3 is 14 amino acids long. V lost 4 bases, J lost 6 bases, and 15 bases lay in between. This CDR3 is CASSAGRLSDGYTF. The CDR3 coding sequence is TGTGCCAGCAGTGCAGGCAGGCTTTCCGATGGCTACACCTTC.

This clonotype was observed a handful of times. This chain links TRBV27 with TRBJ2-7, with 11 bases aligning to TRBD1. V shed 3 bases and J 6 bases; nucleotides not matched to a gene: 4. Per the germline V gene, CDR1 is MNHEY and CDR2 is SMNVEV (reference sequence). The CDR3 is 14 amino acids. This CDR3 is CASSFRDRGFEQYF. The CDR3 DNA reads as TGTGCCAGCAGTTTCCGGGACAGGGGGTTCGAGCAGTACTTC.

The chain has TRBV9 and TRBJ2-5, with a tentative D call TRBD1 (6 bases). V lost 4 bases to trimming and J lost 5 bases, with 21 bases between them. The CDR3 covers 16 residues. Germline CDR1 SGDLS, CDR2 YYNGEE. CDR3 coding DNA: TGTGCCAGCAGCCCTGGGAATACCAGGGGAAGGGAGACCCAGTACTTC. Its protein is CASSPGNTRGRETQYF.

Only a few counts were recorded for this clonotype. The J gene is TRBJ1-2, the V gene TRBV12-3 or TRBV12-4; D call uncertain. The germline V and J ends were trimmed by 3 bases and 8 bases, with 7 bases remaining between them. This CDR3 is 11 amino acids long. CDR3 sequence (DNA): TGTGCCAGCAGTTTCGGTGGAGGCTACACCTTC. The encoded protein is CASSFGGGYTF.

This sequence joins TRBV5-5 and TRBJ1-1; D unresolved. Germline V lookup: CDR1 SGHKS, CDR2 YYEKEE (reference sequence). The CDR3 sequence is 17 residues long. Trimming left V 1 base short and J 0 bases short, with 16 bases between. The CDR3 spells CASSLYLTLSLNTEAFF. The CDR3 DNA reads as TGTGCCAGCAGCTTGTACCTGACCCTGAGCTTGAACACTGAAGCTTTCTTT. Filled out from reference TRBV5-5 and TRBJ1-1, the complete variable domain reads DAGVTQSPTHLIKTRGQQVTLRCSPISGHKSVSWYQQVLGQGPQFIFQYYEKEERGRGNFPDRFSARQFPNYSSELNVNALLLGDSALYLCASSLYLTLSLNTEAFFGQGTRLTVV.

This clonotype was observed a handful of times. V gene TRBV7-2 combines with J gene TRBJ1-1; D is possibly TRBD1 (5 bases). The germline V gene encodes CDR1 SGHTA and CDR2 FQGNSA. V dropped 5 bases and J dropped 6 bases, with 16 bases sitting between them. CDR3 size: 14 residues. The CDR3 is CASSPAPGRPEAFF. The DNA for the CDR3 is TGTGCCAGCAGCCCCGCCCCAGGGCGGCCTGAAGCTTTCTTT. Full variable domain (rest looked up from reference TRBV7-2 and TRBJ1-1): GAGVSQSPSNKVTEKGKDVELRCDPISGHTALYWYRQSLGQGLEFLIYFQGNSAPDKSGLPSDRFSAERTGGSVSTLTIQRTQQEDSAVYLCASSPAPGRPEAFFGQGTRLTVV.

The rearrangement uses TRBV7-6 and TRBJ2-2; maybe TRBD2 (7 bases). The CDR3 runs to 14 residues. Trimming removed 4 bases from V and 5 bases from J, with 11 bases in between. CDR1 is SGHVS, CDR2 FNYEAQ, per germline. The DNA of the CDR3 is TGTGCCAGCAGCTCGAGGGGGGGGACCGGGGAGCTGTTTTTT. Its translation is CASSSRGGTGELFF.

This clonotype has a handful of counts. This chain uses TRBV25-1 with TRBJ1-6, with 8 bases lining up with TRBD1. This CDR3 is 16 amino acids long. Trimming cost V 3 bases and J 8 bases; bases outside gene matches: 9. Germline V gene data show CDR1 as MGHDK and CDR2 as SYGVNS. The CDR3 protein is CASSDPSTGVDSPLHF. DNA for the CDR3: TGTGCCAGCAGTGACCCCTCGACAGGGGTGGATTCACCCCTCCACTTT.

In its sample, this clonotype was seen a few times. V usage is TRBV12-3 or TRBV12-4 and J usage is TRBJ2-5, with 11 bases matching TRBD2. This CDR3 contains 15 residues. V shed 5 bases, J shed 3 bases, and the junction held 5 bases outside the gene matches. CDR3 amino acids: CASSNSGGAKETQYF. The CDR3 coding sequence is TGTGCCAGCAGTAATAGCGGGGGGGCGAAAGAGACCCAGTACTTC.

V usage is TRBV12-3 or TRBV12-4 and J usage is TRBJ1-2; TRBD1 might be the D (5 bases). Trimming took 0 bases from V and 8 from J, leaving 16 bases between them. This CDR3 is built from 15 residues. CDR3 coding DNA: TGTGCCAGCAGTTTAGCGGAGGGACGGCCTTTCGGCTACACCTTC. It encodes CASSLAEGRPFGYTF.

This clonotype was found a few times. The chain carries TRBV5-1 and TRBJ2-3; the D gene is possibly TRBD2 (6 bases). The germline V gene encodes CDR1 SGHRS and CDR2 YFSETQ. The V end was cut by 6 bases, the J end by 6 bases, with 17 bases between. The CDR3 is made up of 14 amino acids. The DNA for the CDR3 is TGCGCCAGCACGGGGGTACGGGGGAAGGATACGCAGTATTTT. This translates into CASTGVRGKDTQYF.

This chain uses TRBV15 with TRBJ2-3; 10 bases are shared with TRBD1. The V gene end was trimmed by 4 bases and the J gene end by 3 bases; junction bases not matched to a gene: 4. The CDR3 consists of 15 residues. Germline CDR1 reads LNHNV; CDR2 reads YYDKDF (reference sequence). The CDR3 protein is CATSTGQGGTDTQYF. The CDR3 coding sequence is TGTGCCACCAGCACCGGACAGGGGGGTACAGATACGCAGTATTTT.

This clonotype was detected many times. The rearrangement links TRBV24-1 to TRBJ2-1; 9 bases align to TRBD2. Per germline, CDR1 KGHDR and CDR2 SFDVKD. This CDR3 spans 16 amino acids. Germline trimming cut 5 bases from V and 6 bases from J; bases unmatched to any gene: 10. The chain's CDR3 is CATSVRLAGYGNEQFF. CDR3 bases: TGTGCCACCAGTGTGAGGCTAGCGGGATATGGCAATGAGCAGTTCTTC.

This chain joins TRBV6-5 and TRBJ2-7; 7 bases align to TRBD2. The germline gives CDR1 MNHEY, CDR2 SVGAGI. The CDR3 consists of 16 residues. V gave up 0 bases and J gave up 4 bases; unmatched junction bases: 9. The DNA of the CDR3 is TGTGCCAGCAGTTACTCGAGGTTGACTAGCCCTTACGAGCAGTACTTC. Translating it yields CASSYSRLTSPYEQYF.